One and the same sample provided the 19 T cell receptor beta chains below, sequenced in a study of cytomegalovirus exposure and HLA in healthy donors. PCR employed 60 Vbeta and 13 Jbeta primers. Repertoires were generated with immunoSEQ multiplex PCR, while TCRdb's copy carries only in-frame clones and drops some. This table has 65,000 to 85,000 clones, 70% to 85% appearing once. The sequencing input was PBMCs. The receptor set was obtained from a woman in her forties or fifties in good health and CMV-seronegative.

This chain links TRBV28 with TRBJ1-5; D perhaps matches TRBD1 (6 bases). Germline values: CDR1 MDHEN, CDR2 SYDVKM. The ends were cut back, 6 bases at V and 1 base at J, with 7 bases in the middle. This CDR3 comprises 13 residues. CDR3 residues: CASRQGSNQPQHF. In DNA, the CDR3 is TGTGCCAGCAGACAGGGAAGCAATCAGCCCCAGCATTTT.

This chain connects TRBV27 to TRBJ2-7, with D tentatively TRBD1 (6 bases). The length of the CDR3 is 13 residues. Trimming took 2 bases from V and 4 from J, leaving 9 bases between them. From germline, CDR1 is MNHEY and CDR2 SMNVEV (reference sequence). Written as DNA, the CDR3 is TGTGCCAGCAGTTTAAACAGGGCATACGAGCAGTACTTC. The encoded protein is CASSLNRAYEQYF.

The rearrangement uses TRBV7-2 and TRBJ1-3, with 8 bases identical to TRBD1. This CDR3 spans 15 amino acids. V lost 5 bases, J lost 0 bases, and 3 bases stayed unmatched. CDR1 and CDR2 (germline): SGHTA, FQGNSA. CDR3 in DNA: TGTGCCAGCAGCCACGACAGGGGCTCTGGAAACACCATATATTTT. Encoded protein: CASSHDRGSGNTIYF.

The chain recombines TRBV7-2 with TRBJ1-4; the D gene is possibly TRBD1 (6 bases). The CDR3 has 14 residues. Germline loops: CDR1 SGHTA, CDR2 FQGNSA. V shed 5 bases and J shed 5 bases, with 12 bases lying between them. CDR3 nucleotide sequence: TGTGCCAGCAGCGTGGGACATGTAAATGAAAAACTGTTTTTT. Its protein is CASSVGHVNEKLFF.

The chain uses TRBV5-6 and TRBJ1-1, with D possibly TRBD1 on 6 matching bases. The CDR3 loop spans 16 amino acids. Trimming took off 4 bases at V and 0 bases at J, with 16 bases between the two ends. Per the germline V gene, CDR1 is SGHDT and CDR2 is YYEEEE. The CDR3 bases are TGTGCCAGCAGCCTCGCCCCGACAGGACTGAACACTGAAGCTTTCTTT. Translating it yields CASSLAPTGLNTEAFF.

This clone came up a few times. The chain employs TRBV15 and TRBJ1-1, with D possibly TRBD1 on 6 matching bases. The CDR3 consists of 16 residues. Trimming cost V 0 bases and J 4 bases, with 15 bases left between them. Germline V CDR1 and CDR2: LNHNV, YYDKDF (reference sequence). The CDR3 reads CATSREGTGHGTEAFF. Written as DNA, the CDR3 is TGTGCCACCAGCAGAGAAGGCACAGGGCATGGCACTGAAGCTTTCTTT.

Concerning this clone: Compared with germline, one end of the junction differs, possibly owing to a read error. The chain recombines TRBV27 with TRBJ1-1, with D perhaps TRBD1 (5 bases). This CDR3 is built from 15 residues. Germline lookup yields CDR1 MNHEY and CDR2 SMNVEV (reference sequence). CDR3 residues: CASSLGGSVRTEVLF. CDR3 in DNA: TGTGCCAGCAGTTTAGGGGGGTCGGTTCGGACTGAAGTTCTCTTT.

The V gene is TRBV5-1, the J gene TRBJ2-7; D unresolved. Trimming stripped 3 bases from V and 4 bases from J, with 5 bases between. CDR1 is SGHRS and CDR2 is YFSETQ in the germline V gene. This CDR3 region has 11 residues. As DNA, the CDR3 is TGCGCCAGCAGCTCGACTTACGAGCAGTACTTC. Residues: CASSSTYEQYF.

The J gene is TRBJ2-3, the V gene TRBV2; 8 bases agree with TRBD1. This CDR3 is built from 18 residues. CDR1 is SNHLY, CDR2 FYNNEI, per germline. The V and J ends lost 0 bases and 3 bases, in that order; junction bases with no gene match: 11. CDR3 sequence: CASSEARWTGRSTDTQYF. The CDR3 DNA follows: TGTGCCAGCAGTGAAGCCCGTTGGACAGGGAGGAGTACAGATACGCAGTATTTT.

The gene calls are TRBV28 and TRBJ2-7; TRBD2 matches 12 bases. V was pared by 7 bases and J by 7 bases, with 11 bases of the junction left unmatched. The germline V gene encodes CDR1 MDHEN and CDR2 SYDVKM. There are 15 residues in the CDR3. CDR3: CASTNRLAGAREQYF. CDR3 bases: TGTGCCAGCACCAACAGACTAGCGGGGGCTCGTGAGCAGTACTTC.

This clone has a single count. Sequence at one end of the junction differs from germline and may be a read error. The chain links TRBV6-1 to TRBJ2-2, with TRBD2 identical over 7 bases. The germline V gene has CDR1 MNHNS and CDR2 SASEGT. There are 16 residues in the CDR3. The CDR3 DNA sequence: TGTGCCAGCAGTGAAGGGTTACGGGGCGGTGGCGGGGGGCTGTTTTTT. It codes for CASSEGLRGGGGGLFF.

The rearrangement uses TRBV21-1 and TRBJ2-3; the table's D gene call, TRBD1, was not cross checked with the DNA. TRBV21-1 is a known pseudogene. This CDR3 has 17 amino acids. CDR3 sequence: CASSKQGWTGGTDTQYF. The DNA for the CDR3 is TGTGCCAGCAGCAAACAGGGGTGGACAGGGGGTACAGATACGCAGTATTTT.

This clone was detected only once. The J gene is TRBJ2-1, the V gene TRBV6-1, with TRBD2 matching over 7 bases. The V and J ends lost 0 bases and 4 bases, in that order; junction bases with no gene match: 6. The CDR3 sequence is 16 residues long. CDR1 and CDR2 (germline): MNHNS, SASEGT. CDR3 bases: TGTGCCAGCAGTGAAGCAGTGGGGGGGGTGTACAATGAGCAGTTCTTC. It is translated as CASSEAVGGVYNEQFF.

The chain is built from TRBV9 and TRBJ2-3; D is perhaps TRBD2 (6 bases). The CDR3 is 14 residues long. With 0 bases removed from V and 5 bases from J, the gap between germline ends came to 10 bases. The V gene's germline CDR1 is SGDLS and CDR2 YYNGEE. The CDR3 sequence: CASSVGLEEDTQYF. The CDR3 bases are TGTGCCAGCAGCGTAGGACTAGAAGAAGATACGCAGTATTTT.

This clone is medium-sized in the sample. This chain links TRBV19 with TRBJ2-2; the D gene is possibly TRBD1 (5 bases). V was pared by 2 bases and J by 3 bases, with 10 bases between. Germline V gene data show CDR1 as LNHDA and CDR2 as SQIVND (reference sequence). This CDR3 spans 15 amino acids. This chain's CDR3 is CASSIKTDYTGELFF. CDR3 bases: TGTGCCAGTAGTATAAAGACAGATTACACCGGGGAGCTGTTTTTT.

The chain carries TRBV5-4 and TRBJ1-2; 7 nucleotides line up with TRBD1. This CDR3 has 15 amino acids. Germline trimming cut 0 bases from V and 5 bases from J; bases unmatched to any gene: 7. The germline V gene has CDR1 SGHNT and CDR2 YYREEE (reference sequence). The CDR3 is CASSLGGGTDYGYTF. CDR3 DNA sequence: TGTGCCAGCAGCTTGGGAGGGGGGACAGATTATGGCTACACCTTC.

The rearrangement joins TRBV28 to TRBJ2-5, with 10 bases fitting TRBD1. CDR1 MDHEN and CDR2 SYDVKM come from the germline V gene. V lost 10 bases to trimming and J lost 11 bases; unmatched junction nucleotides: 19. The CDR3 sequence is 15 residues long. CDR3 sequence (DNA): TGTGCCACCGTCTCCCCGGGACAGGGGACGTACGTGCAGTACTTC. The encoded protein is CATVSPGQGTYVQYF.

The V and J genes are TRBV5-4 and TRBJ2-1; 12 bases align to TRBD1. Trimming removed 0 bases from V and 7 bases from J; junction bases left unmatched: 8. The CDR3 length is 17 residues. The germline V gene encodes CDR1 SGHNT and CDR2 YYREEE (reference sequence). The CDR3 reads CASSLEPGQGAWNEQFF. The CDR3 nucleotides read TGTGCCAGCAGCTTGGAACCGGGACAGGGGGCATGGAATGAGCAGTTCTTC.

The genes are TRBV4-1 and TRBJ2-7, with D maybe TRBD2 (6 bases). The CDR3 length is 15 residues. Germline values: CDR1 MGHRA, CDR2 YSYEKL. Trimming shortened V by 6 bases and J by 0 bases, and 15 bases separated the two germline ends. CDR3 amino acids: CASSPTWTTSYEQYF. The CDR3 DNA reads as TGCGCCAGCAGTCCTACATGGACTACCTCCTACGAGCAGTACTTC.